This T cell receptor beta chain was profiled in a study of blood T cell repertoires in COVID-19. Study-level background: Sources were T cells, B-cell-depleted T cells, or PBMCs; the material itself was cDNA or gDNA.

In the study's own analysis: Amplification with reference gene primers provided the estimates of nucleated cell counts. Generated by immunoSEQ multiplex PCR, the TCRdb table keeps only in-frame clones and is missing some. The V and J calls and clone size are taken from that table; D and trimming were inferred from the DNA. The sample holds about 460,000 clones, about 88% seen once. The sample holds one count of this clone. The study drew participants aged about 18 to 89 years from some 23 US areas. Donors of Cohort 3 who recovered were those that had two negative PCRs, clearance, or symptom resolution. The sample taken for sequencing was PBMCs or T cells enriched from blood (not recorded which). The sequence derives from a woman in her fifties or sixties who had recovered from COVID-19.

CDR3 in DNA: TGCGCCAGCAGCAAGTTTAGCGGAGGCTCCTACAATGAGCAGTTCTTC. Translation gives CASSKFSGGSYNEQFF. The chain uses TRBV5-1 and TRBJ2-1; a possible D gene is TRBD2 (6 bases). V lost 4 bases to trimming and J lost 0 bases, with 14 bases between them. Germline loops: CDR1 SGHRS, CDR2 YFSETQ. The CDR3 totals 16 residues.